This T cell receptor (beta chain) was sequenced during a study of blood T cell repertoires in COVID-19. In the study overall: The study drew acute and convalescent COVID-19 samples from the United States, Italy and Spain. PBMCs, B-cell-depleted T cells, or T cells provided the cDNA or gDNA that made up the material.

Enrollment of patients from Seattle took place during active infection, with longitudinal follow-up. Original processing notes: Counts of nucleated cells, estimated from reference gene primer amplification, were obtained. TCRdb's table, derived via immunoSEQ multiplex PCR, lists solely in-frame clones and lacks some. D and trimming were read from the DNA, whereas the V and J calls and clone size are those reported in that table. The profile shows about 220,000 clones, roughly 85% of them singletons. J gave up 4 bases and V 4 bases, and 3 bases lay outside the gene matches. The germline V gene has CDR1 SGHTA and CDR2 FQGNSA. This CDR3 has 15 amino acids.

This receptor was taken from a woman in her sixties or seventies with COVID-19, enrolled during active disease. The V gene is TRBV7-2, the J gene TRBJ2-2, with 10 bases lining up with TRBD2. Source material: peripheral blood. CDR3 DNA: TGTGCCAGCAGCTGGCTAGCGGGGGCCACCGGGGAGCTGTTTTTT. Translation: CASSWLAGATGELFF.